These 7 T cell receptor beta chains came from one sample sequenced in a study of post-analysis software for immune sequencing data. Points from the study as a whole: Compared with controls, patients had more of about 5 TRBV segments, including TRBV5-6, TRBV5-1 and TRBV20-1.

Which antigens these TCRs recognize remains unknown. Built from TCR beta cDNA, the libraries had unique molecular identifiers in them. TCRdb re-derived calls from the PCR reads in MiXCR, one entry per CDR3 protein. The sample contains around 260,000 distinct CDR3 sequences, less than 40% of which appear only once. Sequencing input: blood. The receptors here all came from a girl between 10 and 17 years old with multiple sclerosis.

The V and J genes are TRBV29-1 and TRBJ2-1; 7 bases agree with TRBD2. CDR3 length: 15 amino acids. Germline trimming cut 2 bases from V and 2 bases from J; bases unmatched to any gene: 6. Germline V lookup: CDR1 SQVTM, CDR2 ANQGSEA. CDR3 sequence reads: CSVETWEGPYNEQFF. CDR3 nucleotide sequence: TGCAGCGTTGAAACGTGGGAGGGTCCCTACAATGAGCAGTTCTTC.

The sample holds many counts of this clonotype. The V gene is TRBV19, the J gene TRBJ2-7; TRBD1 or TRBD2 may be the D gene (5 bases each). There are 12 residues in the CDR3. Germline CDR1 is LNHDA and CDR2 is SQIVND (reference sequence). In nucleotides, the CDR3 is TGTGCTAGTGGGACCCGGTATGGCGAGCAGTACTTC. This sequence encodes CASGTRYGEQYF. Together with reference TRBV19 and TRBJ2-7, the CDR3 gives the full variable domain: DGGITQSPKYLFRKEGQNVTLSCEQNLNHDAMYWYRQDPGQGLRLIYYSQIVNDFQKGDIAEGYSVSREKKESFPLTVTSAQKNPTAFYLCASGTRYGEQYFGPGTRLTVT.

This clonotype appeared many times. The V gene is TRBV29-1, the J gene TRBJ1-5; 8 bases fit TRBD1. The J segment lost 1 base and the V segment lost 7 bases, leaving 9 bases of the junction unmatched. CDR1 is SQVTM, CDR2 ANQGSEA, per germline. The CDR3 covers 15 residues. CDR3 sequence reads: CSARQGSGSNQPQHF. DNA for the CDR3: TGCAGCGCCCGACAGGGGTCCGGGAGCAATCAGCCCCAGCATTTT.

CDR3 sequence: CASSQDRGGYDEQFF. The CDR3 nucleotides are TGTGCCAGCAGCCAAGATCGGGGAGGGTACGACGAGCAGTTCTTC. J is TRBJ2-1 and V is TRBV3-1, with 7 bases aligning to TRBD2. The germline CDR1 and CDR2 sequences are LGHDT and YNNKEL (reference sequence). Losses at the gene ends were 0 bases for V and 10 bases for J; bases not matched to a gene: 9. The CDR3 consists of 15 residues.

This clonotype was seen more than once but under ten times. The chain carries TRBV2 and TRBJ2-1; D call uncertain. V was clipped by 5 bases and J by 6 bases, with 8 bases between them. This CDR3 comprises 12 residues. Germline CDR1 is SNHLY and CDR2 is FYNNEI. Written as DNA, the CDR3 is TGTGCCAGCAGTAAGGACCGCAATGAGCAGTTCTTC. Translated: CASSKDRNEQFF.

This clonotype was seen just once. Since a much larger clone is just one base distant, this may be a read error. The chain links TRBV5-1 to TRBJ2-3, with a possible D match to TRBD1 (5 bases). The germline V gene has CDR1 SGHRS and CDR2 YFSETQ. The CDR3 sequence is 14 residues long. CDR3 protein: CASTDKRSTDAQYF. DNA for the CDR3: TGCGCCAGCACGGACAAGCGCTCGACAGATGCGCAGTATTTT.

The CDR3 region has the DNA TGTGCCAGCAGCTCCGGACTAGCGGGACTGAACACCGGGGAGCTGTTTTTT. It codes for CASSSGLAGLNTGELFF. The chain links TRBV9 to TRBJ2-2, with TRBD2 matching over 12 bases. The germline V gene has CDR1 SGDLS and CDR2 YYNGEE. The CDR3 spans 17 residues. V dropped 4 bases and J dropped 1; count of bases not matched to a gene: 5.